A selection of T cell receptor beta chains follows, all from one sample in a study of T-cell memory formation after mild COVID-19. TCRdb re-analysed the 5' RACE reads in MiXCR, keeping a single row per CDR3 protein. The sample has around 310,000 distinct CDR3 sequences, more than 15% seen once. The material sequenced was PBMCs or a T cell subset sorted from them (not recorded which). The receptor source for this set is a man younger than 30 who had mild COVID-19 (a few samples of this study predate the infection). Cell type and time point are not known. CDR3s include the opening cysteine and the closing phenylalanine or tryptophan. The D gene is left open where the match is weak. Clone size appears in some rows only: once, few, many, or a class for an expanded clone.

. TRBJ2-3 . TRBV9 CASSVVDSGMGSTDTQYF TGTGCCAGCAGCGTAGTAGATTCAGGGATGGGAAGCACAGATACGCAGTATTTT
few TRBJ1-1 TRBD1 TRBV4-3 CASSSTGDSAAFF TGCGCCAGCAGCTCCACAGGGGATAGTGCAGCTTTCTTT
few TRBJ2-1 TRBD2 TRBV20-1 CSARSSGYNEQFF TGCAGTGCTAGGTCTAGCGGCTACAATGAGCAGTTCTTC
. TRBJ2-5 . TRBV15 CATSTHRIQETQYF TGTGCCACCAGCACCCACAGAATCCAAGAGACCCAGTACTTC
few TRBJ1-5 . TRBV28 CASSLWAGNNQPQHF TGTGCCAGCAGCCTATGGGCAGGGAACAATCAGCCCCAGCATTTT
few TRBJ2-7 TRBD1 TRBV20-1 CSAPGTGTEQYF TGCAGTGCTCCCGGGACAGGGACCGAGCAGTACTTC
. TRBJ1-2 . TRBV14 CASSQLGPPYGYTF TGTGCCAGCAGCCAACTCGGTCCACCATATGGCTACACCTTC
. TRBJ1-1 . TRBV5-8 CASSLLGVGTEAFF TGTGCCAGCAGCCTGCTGGGGGTGGGGACTGAAGCTTTCTTT
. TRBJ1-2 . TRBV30 CAWSVAEFVGYTF TGTGCCTGGAGTGTCGCCGAATTTGTTGGCTACACCTTC
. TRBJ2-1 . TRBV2 CASGGIGGADEQFF TGTGCCAGCGGGGGGATAGGGGGGGCAGATGAGCAGTTCTTC
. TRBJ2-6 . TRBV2 CACHRTGPLGFGANVLTF TGTGCCTGCCACCGAACAGGGCCCCTGGGGTTTGGGGCCAACGTCCTGACTTTC
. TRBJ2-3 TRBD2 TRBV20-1 CSAIPGGSWDTDTQYF TGCAGTGCTATTCCTGGCGGGAGTTGGGACACAGATACGCAGTATTTT
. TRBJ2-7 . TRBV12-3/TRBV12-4 CASSPSDFTRKYF TGTGCCAGCAGCCCTAGCGACTTTACCAGAAAGTACTTC
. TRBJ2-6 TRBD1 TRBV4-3 CASSQGQADRSFSGANVLTF TGCGCCAGCAGCCAAGGTCAAGCGGACAGGTCCTTCTCTGGGGCCAACGTCCTGACTTTC
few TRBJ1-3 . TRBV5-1 CASSLDLLRSGNTIYF TGCGCCAGCAGCTTGGACCTCCTCCGCTCTGGAAACACCATATATTTT